These 12 T cell receptor beta chains share one sample of origin, sequenced in a study of shared clonotypes between healthy human individuals. Assay used: immunoSEQ multiplex PCR; TCRdb lists only in-frame clones, some missing. The sample carries over a million clones, around 76% recorded once. The sample consisted of memory CD4+ T cells sorted from blood. As to subset: CD45RA-negative fraction. The receptors shown here come from a man aged 18 to 29 in good health.

This clone has just a few counts. The chain has TRBV5-1 and TRBJ2-2; D not resolved. The germline CDR1 and CDR2 sequences are SGHRS and YFSETQ. The V gene lost 6 bases and the J gene lost 1 base, with 4 bases spanning the gap. There are 12 residues in the CDR3. The CDR3 loop reads CASTENTGELFF. The DNA for the CDR3 is TGCGCCAGCACTGAGAACACCGGGGAGCTGTTTTTT. Supplemented by reference TRBV5-1 and TRBJ2-2, the full variable domain reads KAGVTQTPRYLIKTRGQQVTLSCSPISGHRSVSWYQQTPGQGLQFLFEYFSETQRNKGNFPGRFSGRQFSNSRSEMNVSTLELGDSALYLCASTENTGELFFGEGSRLTVL.

On this clone: One end of the junction does not line up with germline, which may come from a read error. The J gene is TRBJ2-1, the V gene TRBV10-3; TRBD2 matches 10 bases. This CDR3 spans 17 amino acids. Germline CDR1 ENHRY, CDR2 SYGVKD. The CDR3 DNA reads TGTGCCAGCAGTTATGGGGCTAGCGGGAGTATCGGCAATGAGCAGTTCTTC. This codes for CASSYGASGSIGNEQFF.

CDR3 amino acids: CSVERDSFEAFF. The CDR3 nucleotides are TGCAGCGTTGAGAGGGACTCCTTTGAAGCTTTCTTT. This sequence joins TRBV29-1 and TRBJ1-1; a possible D gene is TRBD1 (5 bases). This CDR3 comprises 12 residues. V was trimmed by 3 bases and J by 7 bases, leaving 12 bases between them. Per germline, CDR1 SQVTM and CDR2 ANQGSEA.

J is TRBJ2-5 and V is TRBV2; possible D gene TRBD2, 6 bases. With 8 bases removed from V and 6 bases from J, the gap between germline ends came to 22 bases. Per germline, CDR1 SNHLY and CDR2 FYNNEI. The CDR3 covers 15 residues. The CDR3 sequence: CASGLGDRELKTQYF. DNA for the CDR3: TGTGCCAGCGGGTTGGGCGACCGGGAGTTGAAGACCCAGTACTTC.

This clone was counted only a few times. V is TRBV30 and J is TRBJ1-1, with no clear D. Trimming took 8 bases from V and 1 from J, leaving 11 bases between them. This CDR3 is 12 amino acids long. Per germline, CDR1 GTSNPN and CDR2 SVGIG (reference sequence). The CDR3 loop reads CALTRQNTEAFF. CDR3 DNA: TGTGCCCTGACGCGACAGAACACTGAAGCTTTCTTT.

The chain is built from TRBV2 and TRBJ2-5; D is tentatively TRBD1 or TRBD2 (6 bases each). The length of the CDR3 is 15 residues. Germline CDR1 and CDR2: SNHLY and FYNNEI. V shed 5 bases and J shed 2 bases, with 15 bases lying between them. The chain's CDR3 is CASSPTGATQETQYF. The CDR3 DNA reads TGTGCCAGCAGTCCTACGGGGGCTACTCAAGAGACCCAGTACTTC. The full variable domain, in which reference TRBV2 and TRBJ2-5 provide the parts outside the CDR3, is EPEVTQTPSHQVTQMGQEVILRCVPISNHLYFYWYRQILGQKVEFLVSFYNNEISEKSEIFDDQFSVERPDGSNFTLKIRSTKLEDSAMYFCASSPTGATQETQYFGPGTRLLVL.

This clone turned up a few times. This sample also contains other DNA sequences that code for the same CDR3. J is TRBJ1-1 and V is TRBV30; D might be TRBD1 (5 bases). Deletions cut 7 bases from V and 1 base from J, with 10 bases between. Looked up from germline, CDR1 is GTSNPN and CDR2 is SVGIG (reference sequence). This CDR3 is 12 amino acids long. CDR3 protein: CASAGQNTEAFF. CDR3 bases: TGTGCCTCCGCCGGACAGAACACTGAAGCTTTCTTT.

V gene TRBV11-2 combines with J gene TRBJ2-1, with D maybe TRBD1 (6 bases). The ends were cut back, 0 bases at V and 4 bases at J, with 10 bases in the middle. In germline, CDR1 is SGHAT, CDR2 FQNNGV. This CDR3 comprises 15 residues. CDR3 DNA sequence: TGTGCCAGCAGCTTAGATACAGGACAGTACAATGAGCAGTTCTTC. It is translated as CASSLDTGQYNEQFF. Full variable domain (remainder filled in from reference TRBV11-2 and TRBJ2-1): EAGVAQSPRYKIIEKRQSVAFWCNPISGHATLYWYQQILGQGPKLLIQFQNNGVVDDSQLPKDRFSAERLKGVDSTLKIQPAKLEDSAVYLCASSLDTGQYNEQFFGPGTRLTVL.

The V call is TRBV18, the J call TRBJ2-7, with TRBD2 as a possible D gene (5 bases). Germline values: CDR1 KGHSH, CDR2 LQKENI. Trimming shortened V by 6 bases and J by 3 bases, and 21 bases separated the two germline ends. The length of the CDR3 is 16 residues. CDR3 region: CASSLTTRGNLYEQYF. CDR3 coding DNA: TGTGCCAGCTCCCTCACCACCCGGGGAAATCTCTACGAGCAGTACTTC. The full variable domain, its missing parts supplied by reference TRBV18 and TRBJ2-7, is NAGVMQNPRHLVRRRGQEARLRCSPMKGHSHVYWYRQLPEEGLKFMVYLQKENIIDESGMPKERFSAEFPKEGPSILRIQQVVRGDSAAYFCASSLTTRGNLYEQYFGPGTRLTVT.

The DNA for the CDR3 is TGTGCCAGCAGATTTTACGACGAGCAGTACTTC. Amino acids: CASRFYDEQYF. V usage is TRBV25-1 and J usage is TRBJ2-7; D is unclear. This CDR3 is built from 11 residues. CDR1 is MGHDK and CDR2 is SYGVNS in the germline V gene. The ends were cut back, 6 bases at V and 5 bases at J, with 8 bases in the middle.

This chain joins TRBV6-5 and TRBJ1-1; D is unresolved. Looked up from germline, CDR1 is MNHEY and CDR2 is SVGAGI. V was clipped by 2 bases and J by 1 base, with 8 bases between them. The CDR3 has 14 amino acids. This CDR3 reads CASSYRSGNTEAFF. In nucleotides, the CDR3 is TGTGCCAGCAGTTACCGGTCAGGGAACACTGAAGCTTTCTTT.

The J gene is TRBJ1-3, the V gene TRBV7-2; unclear D gene. Germline CDR1 SGHTA, CDR2 FQGNSA. CDR3 length equals 14 residues. Between the trimmed V and J ends, which lost 2 bases and 4 bases, there was a span of 9 bases. The DNA of the CDR3 is TGTGCCAGCAGCTTATTTATCTCCGGAAACACCATATATTTT. This translates into CASSLFISGNTIYF.